This T cell receptor beta chain was retrieved from a study of T cell clones after liver transplantation. The wider study: Samples came from ITN030ST, which attempted immunosuppression withdrawal within 2 years of liver transplantation. A pre-transplant mixed lymphocyte reaction with TCRbeta sequencing defined graft-donor-reactive clones followed in post-transplant blood. Until 12-24 months post-transplant, subjects got standard immunosuppression and no induction.

TCRdb keeps only in-frame clones here, not all; method: immunoSEQ multiplex PCR. This table has around 71,000 clones, about four fifths appearing once. The CDR3 contains 14 residues. Trimming pared 6 bases from V and 0 bases from J, leaving 9 bases between. Germline V gives CDR1 LNHDA, CDR2 SQIVND (reference sequence). This receptor was identified in a human patient who received a liver transplant. The T cells may partly be graft donor cells. This chain uses TRBV19 with TRBJ2-1, with D uncertain. Sequences were derived from CD4+ T cells from blood, sampled 12 months after liver transplant. The CDR3 spells CASSQTSSYNEQFF. DNA of the CDR3: TGTGCCAGTAGCCAAACCTCCTCCTACAATGAGCAGTTCTTC.